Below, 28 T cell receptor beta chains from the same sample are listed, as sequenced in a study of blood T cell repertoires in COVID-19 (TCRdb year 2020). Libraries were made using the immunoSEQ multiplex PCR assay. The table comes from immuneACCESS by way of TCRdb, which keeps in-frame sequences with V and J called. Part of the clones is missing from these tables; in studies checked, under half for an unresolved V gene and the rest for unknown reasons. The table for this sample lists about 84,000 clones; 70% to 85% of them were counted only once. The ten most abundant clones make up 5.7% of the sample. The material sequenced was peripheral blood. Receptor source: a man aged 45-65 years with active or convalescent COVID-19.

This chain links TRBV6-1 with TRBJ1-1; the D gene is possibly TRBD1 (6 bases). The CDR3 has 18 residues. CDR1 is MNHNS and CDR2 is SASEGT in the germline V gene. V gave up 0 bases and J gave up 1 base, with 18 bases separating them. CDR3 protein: CASSEARGGLLWNTEAFF. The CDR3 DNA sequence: TGTGCCAGCAGTGAAGCCCGTGGGGGCCTGTTATGGAACACTGAAGCTTTCTTT.

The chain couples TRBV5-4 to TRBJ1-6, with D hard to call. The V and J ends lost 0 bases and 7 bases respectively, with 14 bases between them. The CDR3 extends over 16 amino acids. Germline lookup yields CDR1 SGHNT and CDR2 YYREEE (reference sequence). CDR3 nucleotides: TGTGCCAGCAGCTTGGGTGCCAACCCCCGGAATTCACCCCTCCACTTT. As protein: CASSLGANPRNSPLHF.

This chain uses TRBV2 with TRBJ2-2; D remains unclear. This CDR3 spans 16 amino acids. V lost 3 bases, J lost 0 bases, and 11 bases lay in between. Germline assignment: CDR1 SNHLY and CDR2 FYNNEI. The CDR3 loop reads CASSDRTAANTGELFF. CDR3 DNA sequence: TGTGCCAGCAGTGATAGAACTGCTGCGAACACCGGGGAGCTGTTTTTT.

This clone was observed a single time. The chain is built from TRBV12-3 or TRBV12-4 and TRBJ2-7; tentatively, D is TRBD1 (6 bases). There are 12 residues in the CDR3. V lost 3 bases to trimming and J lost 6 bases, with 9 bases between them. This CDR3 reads CASSFFRGEQYF. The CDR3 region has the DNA TGTGCCAGCAGTTTTTTCAGGGGCGAGCAGTACTTC.

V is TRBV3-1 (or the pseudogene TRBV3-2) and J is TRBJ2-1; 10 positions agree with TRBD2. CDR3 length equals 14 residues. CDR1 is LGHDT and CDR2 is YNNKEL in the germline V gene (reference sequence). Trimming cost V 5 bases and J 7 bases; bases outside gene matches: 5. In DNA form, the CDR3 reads TGTGCCAGCAGCTACCTAGCGGGGGAGAATGAGCAGTTCTTC. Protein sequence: CASSYLAGENEQFF.

This chain's CDR3 is CASSPRQGQTQYF. In DNA, the CDR3 is TGTGCCAGCAGCCCGCGACAGGGACAGACCCAGTACTTC. The genes are TRBV14 and TRBJ2-5; TRBD1 agrees at 7 bases. The CDR3 has 13 amino acids. Germline V gene lookup returns CDR1 SGHDN and CDR2 FVKESK. V was clipped by 4 bases and J by 6 bases; unmatched bases: 5.

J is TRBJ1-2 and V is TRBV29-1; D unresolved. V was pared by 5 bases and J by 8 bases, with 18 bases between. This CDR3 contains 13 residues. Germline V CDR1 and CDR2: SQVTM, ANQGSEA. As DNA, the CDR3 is TGCAGCGTTTTCCAGACGGCTTCGAGGGGCTACACCTTC. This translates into CSVFQTASRGYTF.

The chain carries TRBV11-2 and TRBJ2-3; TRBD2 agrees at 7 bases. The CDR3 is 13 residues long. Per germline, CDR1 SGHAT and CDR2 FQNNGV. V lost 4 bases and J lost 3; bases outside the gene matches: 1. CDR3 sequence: CASSWGGTDTQYF. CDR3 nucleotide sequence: TGTGCCAGCAGCTGGGGAGGGACAGATACGCAGTATTTT.

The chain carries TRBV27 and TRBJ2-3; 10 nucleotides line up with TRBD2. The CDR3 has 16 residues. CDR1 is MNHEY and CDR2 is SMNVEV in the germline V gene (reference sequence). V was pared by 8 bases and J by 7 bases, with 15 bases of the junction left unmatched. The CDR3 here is CASANKSGGARNTQYF. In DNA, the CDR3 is TGTGCCAGCGCCAATAAAAGCGGGGGGGCCAGGAATACGCAGTATTTT.

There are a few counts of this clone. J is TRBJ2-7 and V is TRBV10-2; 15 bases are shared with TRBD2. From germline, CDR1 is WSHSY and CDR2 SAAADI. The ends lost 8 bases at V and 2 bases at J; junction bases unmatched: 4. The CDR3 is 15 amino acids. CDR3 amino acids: CASAWTSGGAYEQYF. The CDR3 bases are TGCGCCAGCGCCTGGACTAGCGGGGGGGCCTACGAGCAGTACTTC.

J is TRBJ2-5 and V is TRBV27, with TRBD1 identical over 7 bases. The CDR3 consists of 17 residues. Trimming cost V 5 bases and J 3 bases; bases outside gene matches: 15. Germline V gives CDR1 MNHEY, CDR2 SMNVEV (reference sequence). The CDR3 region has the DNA TGTGCCAGCAGTGACGAACAGGGGTTCTCATCTAAAGAGACCCAGTACTTC. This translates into CASSDEQGFSSKETQYF.

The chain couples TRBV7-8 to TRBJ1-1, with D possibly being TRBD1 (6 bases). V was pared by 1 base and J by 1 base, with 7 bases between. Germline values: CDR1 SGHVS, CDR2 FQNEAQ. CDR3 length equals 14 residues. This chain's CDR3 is CASSLGTANTEAFF. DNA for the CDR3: TGTGCCAGCAGCTTAGGGACAGCGAACACTGAAGCTTTCTTT.

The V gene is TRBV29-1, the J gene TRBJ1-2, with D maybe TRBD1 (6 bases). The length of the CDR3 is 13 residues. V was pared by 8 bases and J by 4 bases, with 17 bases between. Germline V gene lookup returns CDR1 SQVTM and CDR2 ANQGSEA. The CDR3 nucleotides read TGCAGCTCCGAACAGGGAACAGGCTATGGCTACACCTTC. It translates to CSSEQGTGYGYTF.

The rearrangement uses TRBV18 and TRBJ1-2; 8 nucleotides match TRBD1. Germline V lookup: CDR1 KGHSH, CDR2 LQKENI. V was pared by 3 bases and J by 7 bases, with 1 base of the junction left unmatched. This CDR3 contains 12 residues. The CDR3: CASSPTGAGYTF. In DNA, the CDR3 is TGTGCCAGCTCACCGACAGGGGCTGGCTACACCTTC.

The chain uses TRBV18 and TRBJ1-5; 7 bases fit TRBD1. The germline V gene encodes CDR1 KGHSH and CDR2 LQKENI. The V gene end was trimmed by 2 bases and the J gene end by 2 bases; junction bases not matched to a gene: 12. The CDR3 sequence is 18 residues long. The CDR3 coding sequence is TGTGCCAGCTCACCAGAGGGGGCGAGCGTCCCTGGCAATCAGCCCCAGCATTTT. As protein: CASSPEGASVPGNQPQHF.

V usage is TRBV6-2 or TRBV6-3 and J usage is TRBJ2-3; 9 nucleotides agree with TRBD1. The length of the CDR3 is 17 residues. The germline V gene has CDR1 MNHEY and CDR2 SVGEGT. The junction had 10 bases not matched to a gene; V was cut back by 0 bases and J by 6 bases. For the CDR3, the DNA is TGTGCCAGCAGTTACTCGTTAGAGAGGACAGGGGTGGATACGCAGTATTTT. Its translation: CASSYSLERTGVDTQYF.

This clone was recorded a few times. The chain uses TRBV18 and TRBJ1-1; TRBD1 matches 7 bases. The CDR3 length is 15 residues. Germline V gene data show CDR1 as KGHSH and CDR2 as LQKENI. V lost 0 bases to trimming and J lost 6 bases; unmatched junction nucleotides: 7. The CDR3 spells CASSPPGQPGAEAFF. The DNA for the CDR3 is TGTGCCAGCTCACCACCGGGACAGCCCGGGGCTGAAGCTTTCTTT.

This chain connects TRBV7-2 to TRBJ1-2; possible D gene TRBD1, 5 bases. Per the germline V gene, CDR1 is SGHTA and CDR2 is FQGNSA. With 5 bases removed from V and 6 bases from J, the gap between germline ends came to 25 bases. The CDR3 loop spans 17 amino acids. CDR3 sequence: CASSLGESSSPRDGYTF. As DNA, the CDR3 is TGTGCCAGCAGCCTAGGGGAGAGTAGTTCCCCGAGAGATGGCTACACCTTC.

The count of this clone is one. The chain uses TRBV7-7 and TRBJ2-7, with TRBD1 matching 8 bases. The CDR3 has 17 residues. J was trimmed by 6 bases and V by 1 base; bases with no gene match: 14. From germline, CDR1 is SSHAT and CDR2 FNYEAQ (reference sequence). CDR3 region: CASSLGGPGTGYGEQYF. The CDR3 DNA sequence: TGTGCCAGCAGCTTAGGGGGCCCTGGGACAGGTTATGGCGAGCAGTACTTC.

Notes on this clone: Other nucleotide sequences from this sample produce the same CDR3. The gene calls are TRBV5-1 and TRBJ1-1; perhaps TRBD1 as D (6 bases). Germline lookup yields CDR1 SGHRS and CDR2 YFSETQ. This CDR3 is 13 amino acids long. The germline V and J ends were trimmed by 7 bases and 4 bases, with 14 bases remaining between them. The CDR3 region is CASGLRGGTEAFF. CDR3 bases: TGCGCCAGCGGTCTGAGGGGGGGCACTGAAGCTTTCTTT. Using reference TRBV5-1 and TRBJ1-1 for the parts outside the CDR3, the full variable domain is KAGVTQTPRYLIKTRGQQVTLSCSPISGHRSVSWYQQTPGQGLQFLFEYFSETQRNKGNFPGRFSGRQFSNSRSEMNVSTLELGDSALYLCASGLRGGTEAFFGQGTRLTVV.

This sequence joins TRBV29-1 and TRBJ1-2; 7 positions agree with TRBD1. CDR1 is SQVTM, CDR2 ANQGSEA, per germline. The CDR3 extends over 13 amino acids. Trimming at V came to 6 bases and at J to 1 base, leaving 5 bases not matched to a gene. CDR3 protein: CSVGQVVNYGYTF. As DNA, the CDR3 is TGCAGCGTCGGACAGGTCGTTAACTATGGCTACACCTTC.

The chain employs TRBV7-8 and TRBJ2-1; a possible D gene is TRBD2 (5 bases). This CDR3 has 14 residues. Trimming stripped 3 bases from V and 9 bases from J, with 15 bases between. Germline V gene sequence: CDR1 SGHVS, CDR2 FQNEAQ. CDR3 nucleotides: TGTGCCAGCAGCTTCCTCCAGCGTGGGAGTGAGCAGTTCTTC. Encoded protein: CASSFLQRGSEQFF. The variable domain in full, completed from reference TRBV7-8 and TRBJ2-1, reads GAGVSQSPRYKVAKRGQDVALRCDPISGHVSLFWYQQALGQGPEFLTYFQNEAQLDKSGLPSDRFFAERPEGSVSTLKIQRTQQEDSAVYLCASSFLQRGSEQFFGPGTRLTVL.

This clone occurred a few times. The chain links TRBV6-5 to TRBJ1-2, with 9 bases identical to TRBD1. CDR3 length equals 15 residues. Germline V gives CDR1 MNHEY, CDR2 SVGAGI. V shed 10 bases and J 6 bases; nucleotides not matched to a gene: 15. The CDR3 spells CAINSAGTGNDGYTF. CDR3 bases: TGTGCCATCAATTCCGCCGGGACAGGGAATGATGGCTACACCTTC.

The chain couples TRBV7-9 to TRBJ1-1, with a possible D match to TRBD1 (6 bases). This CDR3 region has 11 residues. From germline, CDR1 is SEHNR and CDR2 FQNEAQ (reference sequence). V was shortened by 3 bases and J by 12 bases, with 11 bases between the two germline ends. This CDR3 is CASSFDRSPFF. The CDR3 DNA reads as TGTGCCAGCAGCTTCGACAGGAGTCCTTTCTTT.

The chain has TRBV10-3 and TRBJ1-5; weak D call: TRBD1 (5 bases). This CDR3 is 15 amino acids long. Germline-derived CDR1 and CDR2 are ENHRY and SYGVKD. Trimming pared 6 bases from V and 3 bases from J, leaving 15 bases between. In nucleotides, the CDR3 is TGTGCCATCAGCGAGGTGGGGGGGTCCAATCAGCCCCAGCATTTT. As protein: CAISEVGGSNQPQHF.

The CDR3 DNA reads TGTGCCAGCAGTTACCCCGTAGGGGGTTACAATGAGCAGTTCTTC. Its translation is CASSYPVGGYNEQFF. The rearrangement joins TRBV6-6 to TRBJ2-1; D possibly corresponds to TRBD1 (6 bases). Germline V gives CDR1 MNHNY, CDR2 SVGAGI (reference sequence). The CDR3 extends over 15 amino acids. V lost 2 bases to trimming and J lost 4 bases, with 12 bases between them.

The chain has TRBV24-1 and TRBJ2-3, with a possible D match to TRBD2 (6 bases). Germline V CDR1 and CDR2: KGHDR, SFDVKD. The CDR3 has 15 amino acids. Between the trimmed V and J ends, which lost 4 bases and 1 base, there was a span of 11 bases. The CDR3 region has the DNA TGTGCCACCAGTGAGCCCGGGACTGGCACAGATACGCAGTATTTT. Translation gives CATSEPGTGTDTQYF.

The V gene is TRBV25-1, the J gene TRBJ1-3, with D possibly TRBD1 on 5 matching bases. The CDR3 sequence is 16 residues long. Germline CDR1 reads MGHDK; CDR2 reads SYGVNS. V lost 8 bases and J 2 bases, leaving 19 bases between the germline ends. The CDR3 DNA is TGTGCCAGCGGGGAAGGAGACAGTCAAGCTGGAAACACCATATATTTT. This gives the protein CASGEGDSQAGNTIYF.